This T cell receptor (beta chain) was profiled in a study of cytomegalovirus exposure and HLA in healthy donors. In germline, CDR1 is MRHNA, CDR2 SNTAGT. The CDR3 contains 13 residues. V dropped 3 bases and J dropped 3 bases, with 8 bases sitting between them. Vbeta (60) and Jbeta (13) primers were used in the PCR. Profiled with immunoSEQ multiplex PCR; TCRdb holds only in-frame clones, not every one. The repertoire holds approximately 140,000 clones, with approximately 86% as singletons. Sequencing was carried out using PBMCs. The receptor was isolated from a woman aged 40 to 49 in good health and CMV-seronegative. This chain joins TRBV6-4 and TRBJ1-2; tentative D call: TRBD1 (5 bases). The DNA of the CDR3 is TGTGCCAGCAGTGATGACAGACACTATGGCTACACCTTC. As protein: CASSDDRHYGYTF.